This passage covers 8 T cell receptor beta chains from one sample sequenced in a study of shared clonotypes between healthy human individuals (dated by TCRdb to about 2020). The library was made by the immunoSEQ multiplex PCR assay. TCRdb retrieved this table from immuneACCESS and kept in-frame rearrangements only. Not all clones are present; in checked studies, unresolved V genes account for under half, and no reason is known for the remainder. Counted in this sample were about 600,000 clones; around 77% of them appeared once. In total, the top ten clones hold around 12% of the sample. Sample: PBMCs. Receptors originate from a woman between 35 and 50 years old in good health. Some clones in this sample may be carry-over from other donors' samples.

The rearrangement joins TRBV5-1 to TRBJ1-1, with TRBD1 matching 7 bases. Germline trimming cut 5 bases from V and 1 base from J; bases unmatched to any gene: 5. This CDR3 has 14 amino acids. The germline V gene encodes CDR1 SGHRS and CDR2 YFSETQ. The CDR3 region is CASSPQGQNTEAFF. Written as DNA, the CDR3 is TGCGCCAGCAGTCCACAGGGGCAGAACACTGAAGCTTTCTTT.

V and J are TRBV6-5 and TRBJ2-7, with a possible D match to TRBD2 (5 bases). Germline CDR1 MNHEY, CDR2 SVGAGI. This CDR3 is built from 13 residues. Trimming cost V 5 bases and J 2 bases, with 10 bases left between them. CDR3 sequence: CASSPPGAYEQYF. CDR3 in DNA: TGTGCCAGCAGTCCCCCCGGGGCCTACGAGCAGTACTTC.

V is TRBV11-2 and J is TRBJ2-1; D unresolved. Trimming shortened V by 6 bases and J by 10 bases, and 13 bases separated the two germline ends. Germline assignment: CDR1 SGHAT and CDR2 FQNNGV. CDR3 length: 12 residues. This CDR3 is CASSLGLGEQFF. DNA for the CDR3: TGTGCCAGCAGTCTCGGGCTGGGCGAGCAGTTCTTC.

The chain joins TRBV5-8 to TRBJ2-1, with D perhaps given as TRBD1 or TRBD2 (5 bases each). Germline V gene data show CDR1 as SGHTS and CDR2 as YDEGEE. V lost 6 bases, J lost 0 bases, and 13 bases lay in between. This CDR3 has 15 residues. In DNA form, the CDR3 reads TGTGCCAGCACCCAACGGGGACGCTCCTACAATGAGCAGTTCTTC. Translation: CASTQRGRSYNEQFF.

This clone was counted once. The chain is built from TRBV28 and TRBJ2-5; D is possibly TRBD1 (5 bases). The CDR3 runs 13 residues. V lost 3 bases to trimming and J lost 4 bases, with 9 bases between them. CDR1 MDHEN and CDR2 SYDVKM come from the germline V gene. Here the CDR3 reads CASSFAGPETQYF. Written as DNA, the CDR3 is TGTGCCAGCAGTTTCGCAGGGCCAGAGACCCAGTACTTC.

Only one count was recorded for this clone. The chain recombines TRBV5-1 with TRBJ2-2; weak D call: TRBD2 (5 bases). The germline gives CDR1 SGHRS, CDR2 YFSETQ. The CDR3 totals 15 residues. Trimming left V 2 bases short and J 2 bases short, with 10 bases between. The CDR3 here is CASSLQRSNTGELFF. For the CDR3, the DNA is TGCGCCAGCAGCTTACAGCGGTCCAACACCGGGGAGCTGTTTTTT. Complete variable domain (other parts from reference TRBV5-1 and TRBJ2-2): KAGVTQTPRYLIKTRGQQVTLSCSPISGHRSVSWYQQTPGQGLQFLFEYFSETQRNKGNFPGRFSGRQFSNSRSEMNVSTLELGDSALYLCASSLQRSNTGELFFGEGSRLTVL.

The chain links TRBV25-1 to TRBJ1-2; 7 bases are shared with TRBD1. CDR1 is MGHDK, CDR2 SYGVNS, per germline. V lost 1 base, J lost 0 bases, and 8 bases stayed unmatched. This CDR3 spans 17 amino acids. For the CDR3, the DNA is TGTGCCAGCAGTGAATCGGGCAGGGGGAGAGCTAACTATGGCTACACCTTC. Translating it yields CASSESGRGRANYGYTF.

The J gene is TRBJ2-7, the V gene TRBV5-6; D not certain. Germline CDR1 and CDR2: SGHDT and YYEEEE. The CDR3 totals 15 residues. Trimming cost V 3 bases and J 2 bases, with 15 bases left between them. CDR3 protein: CASSSDSLATYEQYF. The CDR3 nucleotides read TGTGCCAGCAGCTCAGACTCTCTCGCGACCTACGAGCAGTACTTC.